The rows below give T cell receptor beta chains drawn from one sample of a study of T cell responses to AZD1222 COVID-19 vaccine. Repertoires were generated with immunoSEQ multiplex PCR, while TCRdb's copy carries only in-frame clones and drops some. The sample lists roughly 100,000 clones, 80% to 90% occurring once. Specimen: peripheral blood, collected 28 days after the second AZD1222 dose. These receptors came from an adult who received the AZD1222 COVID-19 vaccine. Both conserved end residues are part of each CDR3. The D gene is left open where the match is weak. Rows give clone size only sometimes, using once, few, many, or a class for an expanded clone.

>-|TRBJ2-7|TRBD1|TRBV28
TGTGCCAGCGGTAAGGGACAGGTCTCCTACGAGCAGTACTTC
CASGKGQVSYEQYF
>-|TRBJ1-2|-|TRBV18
TGTGCCAGCTCACCGGCCAGGGACTACGGCTACACCTTC
CASSPARDYGYTF
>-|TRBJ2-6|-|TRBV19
TGTGCCAGTAGTACCCAGGGAACCTTAGGAGGGGCCAACGTCCTGACTTTC
CASSTQGTLGGANVLTF
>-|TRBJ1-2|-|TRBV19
TGTGCCAGTAGTGAAGGACAGACCTTGGCTAACTATGGCTACACCTTC
CASSEGQTLANYGYTF
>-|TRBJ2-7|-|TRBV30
TGTGCCTGGAGTGTAACTAGAGCATACGAGCAGTACTTC
CAWSVTRAYEQYF
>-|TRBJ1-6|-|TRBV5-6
TGTGCCAGCAGCTTGGGACAGAATAATTCACCCCTCCACTTT
CASSLGQNNSPLHF
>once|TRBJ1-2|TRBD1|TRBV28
TGTGCCAGCAGTTCCCCGGACAGGGGACACTATGGCTACACCTTC
CASSSPDRGHYGYTF
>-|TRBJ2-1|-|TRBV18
TGTGCCAGCTCGGATTCGTACTATGAGCAGTTCTTC
CASSDSYYEQFF
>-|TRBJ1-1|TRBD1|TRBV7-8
TGTGCCAGCAGCTTGGACAGGGTATCTGAAGCTTTCTTT
CASSLDRVSEAFF
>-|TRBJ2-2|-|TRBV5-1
TGCGCCAGCAGCCCAGATCGGGCGAACACCGGGGAGCTGTTTTTT
CASSPDRANTGELFF
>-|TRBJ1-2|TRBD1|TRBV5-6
TGTGCCAGCAGCCGGACAGGGCGTGAAGGCTACACCTTC
CASSRTGREGYTF
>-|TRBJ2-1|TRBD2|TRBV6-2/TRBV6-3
TGTGCCAGCAGTAACCCCGGGACTAGATACAATGAGCAGTTCTTC
CASSNPGTRYNEQFF
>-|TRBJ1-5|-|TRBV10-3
TGTGCCATCAGAACTAATCAGCCCCAGCATTTT
CAIRTNQPQHF
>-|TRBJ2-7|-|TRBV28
TGTGCCAGCGTCCATGGAGGGGGCCGATACGAGCAGTACTTC
CASVHGGGRYEQYF
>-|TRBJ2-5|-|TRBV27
TGTGCCAGCCTCGGTTTATCGGGGGAGACCCAGTACTTC
CASLGLSGETQYF
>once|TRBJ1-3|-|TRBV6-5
TGTGCCAGCAGAGGGGGGCCTGGAAACACCATATATTTT
CASRGGPGNTIYF
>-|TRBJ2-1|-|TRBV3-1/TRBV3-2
TGTGCCAGCAGCCGGGGGGCGAACAATGAGCAGTTCTTC
CASSRGANNEQFF
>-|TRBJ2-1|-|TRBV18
TGTGCCAGCTCACCAGCGGAAGGACTTTTCTACAATGAGCAGTTCTTC
CASSPAEGLFYNEQFF
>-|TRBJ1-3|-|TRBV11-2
TGTGCCAGCAGCTTAGCTCTGGCTGGAAACACCATATATTTT
CASSLALAGNTIYF
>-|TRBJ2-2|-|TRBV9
TGTGCCAGCAGCGCCTTACTGGGGACCGGGGAGCTGTTTTTT
CASSALLGTGELFF
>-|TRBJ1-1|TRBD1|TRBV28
TGTGCCAGTGGGACAGGTGTAGAGGAGGCTTTCTTT
CASGTGVEEAFF
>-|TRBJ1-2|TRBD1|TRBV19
TGTGCCAGTAGTATCGGGGACAGGCCCTATGGCTACACCTTC
CASSIGDRPYGYTF
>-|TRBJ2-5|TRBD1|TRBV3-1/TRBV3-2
TGTGCCAGCAGCCCAGGGGACAGGGGGTACCAAGAGACCCAGTACTTC
CASSPGDRGYQETQYF
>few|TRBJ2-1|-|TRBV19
TGTGCCAGTAGTCAGCGACAGGACTACAATGAGCAGTTCTTC
CASSQRQDYNEQFF
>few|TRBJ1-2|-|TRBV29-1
TGCAGCGGCACAGACGATTACTATGGCTACACCTTC
CSGTDDYYGYTF
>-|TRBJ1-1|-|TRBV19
TGTGCCAGTAGAGGGGATTGGGGGCACACTGAAGCTTTCTTT
CASRGDWGHTEAFF
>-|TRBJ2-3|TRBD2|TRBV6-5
TGTGCCAGCAGTTATGGACTAGCGGCTTCCACAGATACGCAGTATTTT
CASSYGLAASTDTQYF
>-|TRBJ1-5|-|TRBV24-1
TGTGCCACCAGTGAATCAGGGGCAGAACAGCCCCAGCATTTT
CATSESGAEQPQHF
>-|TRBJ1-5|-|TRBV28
TGTGCCAGCAGTTTACGTATTAATCAGCCCCAGCATTTT
CASSLRINQPQHF
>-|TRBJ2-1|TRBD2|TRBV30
TGTGCCTGGAAAGCCCCAGGACTAGCGGGAGCCAATGAGCAGTTCTTC
CAWKAPGLAGANEQFF
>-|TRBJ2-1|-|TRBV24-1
TGTGCCACCAGTGACCTGCGTGGCCGAGAGTTCTTC
CATSDLRGREFF
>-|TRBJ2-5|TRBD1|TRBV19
TGTGCCAGTAGTAGAGGGACAGAGGGGACCCAGTACTTC
CASSRGTEGTQYF
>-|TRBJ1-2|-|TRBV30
TGTGCCTGGAGCCTTCCCTGGGGGAACTATGGCTACACCTTC
CAWSLPWGNYGYTF
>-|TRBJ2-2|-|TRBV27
TGTGCCAGCAGTTTATGGGGCACCGGGGAGCTGTTTTTT
CASSLWGTGELFF
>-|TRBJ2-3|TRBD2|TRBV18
TGTGCCAGCTCACCGGCGGGAGGGACGACAGATACGCAGTATTTT
CASSPAGGTTDTQYF
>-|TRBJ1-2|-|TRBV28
TGTGCCAGCGCGATTAACTATGGCTACACCTTC
CASAINYGYTF
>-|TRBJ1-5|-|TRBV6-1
TGTGCCAGCAGTGAAACCCGCAATCAGCCCCAGCATTTT
CASSETRNQPQHF
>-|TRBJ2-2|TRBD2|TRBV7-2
TGTGCCAGCAGCTTACGCGGGAGTGGCACCGGGGAGCTGTTTTTT
CASSLRGSGTGELFF
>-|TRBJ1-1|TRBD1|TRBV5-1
TGCGCCAGCAGCCCCCCGGACAGGGTAGGGGAAGCTTTCTTT
CASSPPDRVGEAFF
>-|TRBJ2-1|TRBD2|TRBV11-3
TGTGCCAGCAGCTTGGCTAGCGGAAATGAGCAGTTCTTC
CASSLASGNEQFF
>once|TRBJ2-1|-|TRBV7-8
TGTGCCAGCAGCTTAAGCGCGGGTGAGCAGTTCTTC
CASSLSAGEQFF
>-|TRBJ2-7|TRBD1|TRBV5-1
TGCGCCAGCAGCGTGGGACAGGGTTGGTACGAGCAGTACTTC
CASSVGQGWYEQYF
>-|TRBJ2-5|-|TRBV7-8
TGTGCCAGCAGGACAGGACCCCAAGAGACCCAGTACTTC
CASRTGPQETQYF
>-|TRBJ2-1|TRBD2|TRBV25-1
TGTGCCACCGGGGGGGCGGGCAATAATGAGCAGTTCTTC
CATGGAGNNEQFF
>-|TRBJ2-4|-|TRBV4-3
TGCGCCAGCAGCCAAGTAACGGGGAGCGGGCGGGACCAGTACTTC
CASSQVTGSGRDQYF
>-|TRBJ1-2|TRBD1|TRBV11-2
TGTGCCAGCGGGGAAACTACCGGACAGGGGGGTGGCTACACCTTC
CASGETTGQGGGYTF
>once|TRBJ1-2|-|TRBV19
TGTGCCAGTAGTATGGGCCTGGAGGGAGGATATGGCTACACCTTC
CASSMGLEGGYGYTF
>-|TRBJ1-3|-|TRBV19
TGTGCCGGAGGAGGCGGCGGAAACACCATATATTTT
CAGGGGGNTIYF
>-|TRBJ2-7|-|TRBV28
TGTGCCAGCAGTGGGGGAGTTCCCGTTAAATACGAGCAGTACTTC
CASSGGVPVKYEQYF
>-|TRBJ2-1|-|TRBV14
TGTGCCAGCAGCGGGGCTGCAAACAATGAGCAGTTCTTC
CASSGAANNEQFF
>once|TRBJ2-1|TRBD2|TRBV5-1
TGCGCCAGCAGCTTGACTAGCGGGAGTTACAATGAGCAGTTCTTC
CASSLTSGSYNEQFF